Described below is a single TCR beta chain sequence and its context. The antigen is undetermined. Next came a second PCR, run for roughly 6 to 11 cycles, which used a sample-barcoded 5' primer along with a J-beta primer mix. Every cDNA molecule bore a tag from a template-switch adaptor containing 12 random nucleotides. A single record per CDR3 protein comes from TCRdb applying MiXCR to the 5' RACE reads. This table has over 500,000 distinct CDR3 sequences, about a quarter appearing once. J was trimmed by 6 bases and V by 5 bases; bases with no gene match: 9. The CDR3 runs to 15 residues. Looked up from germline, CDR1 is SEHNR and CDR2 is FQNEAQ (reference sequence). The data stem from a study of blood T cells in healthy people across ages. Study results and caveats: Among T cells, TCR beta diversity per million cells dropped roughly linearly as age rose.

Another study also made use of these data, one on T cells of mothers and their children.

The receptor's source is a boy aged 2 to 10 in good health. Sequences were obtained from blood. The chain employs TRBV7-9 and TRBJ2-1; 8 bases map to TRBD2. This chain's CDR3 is CASSPVQRGSNEQFF. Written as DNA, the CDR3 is TGTGCCAGCAGCCCTGTCCAGCGGGGGAGCAATGAGCAGTTCTTC.